These T cell receptor beta chains were read from a single sample in a study of graft-versus-host responses after intestinal transplantation. The data were produced by immunoSEQ multiplex PCR, yet TCRdb's version contains in-frame clones alone and is incomplete. The table includes roughly 89,000 clones, 75% to 95% detected once. What these receptors recognize is not known. The sample consisted of unstimulated CD4+ T cells sorted from spleen or lymph node cells, taken before intestinal transplant. The receptors were sampled from a human donor who received an intestinal transplant. Each CDR3 is given with its conserved first and last residue. D genes are given only for firm matches. Only part of the rows carry a size: once, few, many, or a class if the clone is expanded.

CSVLGEVQETQYF TGCAGCGTTTTAGGGGAGGTCCAAGAAACCCAGTACTTC TRBV29-1 - TRBJ2-5 -
CASSQGEALSTDTQYF TGCGCCAGCAGCCAAGGAGAGGCACTTAGCACAGATACGCAGTATTTT TRBV4-3 - TRBJ2-3 -
CASIQGASYNEQFF TGTGCCTCCATTCAGGGGGCCTCCTACAATGAGCAGTTCTTC TRBV30 - TRBJ2-1 TRBD1
CASSVSWVGGLTDTQYF TGTGCCAGCAGCGTGTCCTGGGTTGGGGGGTTGACAGATACGCAGTATTTT TRBV5-6 - TRBJ2-3 -
CASSLDSLYGYTF TGTGCCAGCAGCTTAGACAGCCTCTATGGCTACACCTTC TRBV7-2 once TRBJ1-2 -
CASSAQPGLRTDTQYF TGTGCCAGCAGCGCACAACCGGGACTCCGCACAGATACGCAGTATTTT TRBV9 - TRBJ2-3 -
CASSPTGTLREQYF TGTGCCAGCAGTCCAACAGGGACCCTCCGCGAGCAGTACTTC TRBV27 - TRBJ2-7 -
CAWSEMRDTDTQYF TGTGCCTGGAGTGAGATGAGGGACACAGATACGCAGTATTTT TRBV30 - TRBJ2-3 -
CASSLVILGGPRNTEAFF TGTGCCAGCAGCTTAGTGATACTGGGGGGGCCGAGGAACACTGAAGCTTTCTTT TRBV7-9 - TRBJ1-1 -
CATSRDDPGLASHQETQYF TGTGCCACCAGCAGAGATGACCCGGGACTAGCGTCCCACCAAGAGACCCAGTACTTC TRBV15 - TRBJ2-5 TRBD2
CASSFGDSYGYTF TGTGCCAGCAGTTTCGGGGACAGTTATGGCTACACCTTC TRBV27 - TRBJ1-2 TRBD1
CASSGRANQPQHF TGTGCCAGTAGTGGCAGGGCCAATCAGCCCCAGCATTTT TRBV19 - TRBJ1-5 -
CASSLGDRGRGNYGYTF TGTGCCAGCAGCTTAGGGGACAGGGGGCGCGGGAACTATGGCTACACCTTC TRBV11-2 - TRBJ1-2 TRBD1
CAISEVRTGGTDTQYF TGTGCCATCAGTGAGGTCCGGACAGGGGGCACAGATACGCAGTATTTT TRBV10-3 - TRBJ2-3 TRBD1
CASRTAGVNTGELFF TGTGCCAGCCGTACGGCAGGGGTGAACACCGGGGAGCTGTTTTTT TRBV7-2 - TRBJ2-2 -
CASSFEGADAGNTIYF TGTGCCAGCAGTTTCGAGGGCGCAGATGCTGGAAACACCATATATTTT TRBV2 once TRBJ1-3 -
CASSELPGEQFF TGTGCCAGCAGTGAACTTCCGGGAGAGCAGTTCTTC TRBV28 - TRBJ2-1 -
CASRGPGQGPTEAFF TGTGCCAGTAGGGGACCGGGACAGGGTCCCACTGAAGCTTTCTTT TRBV19 - TRBJ1-1 TRBD1
CASSFQGWETQYF TGTGCCAGCAGCTTTCAGGGGTGGGAGACCCAGTACTTC TRBV5-6 - TRBJ2-5 -
CASGRTGGSSEAFF TGTGCCAGCGGGCGAACAGGGGGGAGTTCTGAAGCTTTCTTT TRBV6-5 - TRBJ1-1 TRBD1
CASSRQGVSQHF TGTGCCAGTAGTCGACAGGGCGTGTCCCAGCATTTT TRBV19 once TRBJ1-5 TRBD1
CAWRTAGSGNTIYF TGTGCCTGGAGGACGGCAGGGTCTGGAAACACCATATATTTT TRBV30 - TRBJ1-3 -
CACEPGHRGGYTF TGTGCCTGCGAACCGGGACACAGGGGAGGCTACACCTTC TRBV30 once TRBJ1-2 TRBD1
CASSDRGTQYF TGTGCCAGCAGTGATCGGGGGACCCAGTACTTC TRBV25-1 - TRBJ2-5 -
CASSSDRVQETQYF TGTGCCAGCAGCTCCGACAGGGTTCAGGAGACCCAGTACTTC TRBV7-2 - TRBJ2-5 TRBD1
CASSRSSGTDTQYF TGTGCCAGCTCACGCTCTAGCGGCACAGATACGCAGTATTTT TRBV18 - TRBJ2-3 -
CASSSGTANTEAFF TGTGCCAGCAGCTCTGGGACAGCGAACACTGAAGCTTTCTTT TRBV7-8 once TRBJ1-1 TRBD1
CASRLQGWSNEKLFF TGTGCCAGCAGGCTACAGGGTTGGTCTAATGAAAAACTGTTTTTT TRBV6-5 - TRBJ1-4 -
CASSADVRGITDTQYF TGTGCCAGCAGCGCCGATGTGCGGGGAATCACAGATACGCAGTATTTT TRBV9 - TRBJ2-3 -